One sample yielded the 15 T cell receptor beta chains listed below, sequenced in a study of control samples from healthy donors and cancer patients. Here immunoSEQ multiplex PCR was the method, and the copy in TCRdb shows in-frame clones only, minus some. Among about 220,000 clones, around 94% were seen once, and the ten largest hold roughly 1.6%. Source material: blood. Every receptor here comes from a man aged 45-65 years in good health.

The chain employs TRBV24-1 and TRBJ1-4; 7 nucleotides match TRBD1. The V and J ends lost 3 bases and 7 bases, in that order; junction bases with no gene match: 10. CDR1 is KGHDR, CDR2 SFDVKD, per germline. This CDR3 comprises 16 residues. CDR3 in DNA: TGTGCCACCAGTGATCCCTCGAGGGCAGGGGGTGAAAAACTGTTTTTT. This gives the protein CATSDPSRAGGEKLFF.

The V and J genes are TRBV11-2 and TRBJ1-3, with D tentatively TRBD1 (5 bases). Germline assignment: CDR1 SGHAT and CDR2 FQNNGV. V shed 8 bases and J shed 0 bases, with 11 bases lying between them. This CDR3 is built from 14 residues. CDR3 nucleotides: TGTGCCAGCTCAAGGACACCCTCTGGAAACACCATATATTTT. Its translation is CASSRTPSGNTIYF.

The rearrangement uses TRBV11-2 and TRBJ1-2; D gene unclear. V dropped 8 bases and J dropped 8 bases, with 9 bases sitting between them. Germline V gene data show CDR1 as SGHAT and CDR2 as FQNNGV. The CDR3 is 10 amino acids. CDR3 residues: CASGPVGYTF. The CDR3 DNA reads as TGTGCCAGCGGCCCGGTGGGCTACACCTTC.

The chain joins TRBV12-3 or TRBV12-4 to TRBJ1-3, with no clear D. V lost 2 bases to trimming and J lost 9 bases, with 8 bases between them. The CDR3 has 12 amino acids. CDR3 sequence (DNA): TGTGCCAGCAGTTTACCCTCGGTCACCATATATTTT. The encoded protein is CASSLPSVTIYF.

The rearrangement links TRBV7-9 to TRBJ1-2, with D perhaps matching TRBD1 (6 bases). Germline-derived CDR1 and CDR2 are SEHNR and FQNEAQ (reference sequence). This CDR3 spans 17 amino acids. V lost 6 bases and J lost 4, with 24 bases in between. The CDR3 here is CASRPKTGHVFAYGYTF. DNA of the CDR3: TGTGCCAGCAGGCCTAAGACGGGACACGTCTTCGCCTATGGCTACACCTTC.

As for this clone: No conserved phenylalanine or tryptophan ends this CDR3, so it is likely a read error. It is unclear where the CDR3 begins or ends on the DNA, so no DNA is shown, and the CDR3 is as TCRdb lists it. The J gene is TRBJ1-2, the V gene TRBV28. With termini counted, the CDR3 has 11 amino acids. Germline V gene sequence: CDR1 MDHEN, CDR2 SYDVKM. The CDR3 is CAIGGVDGIYS.

On this clone itself: Other nucleotide sequences from this sample produce the same CDR3. Here the CDR3 reads CASSLAGVNTEAFF. The CDR3, as DNA: TGTGCCAGCAGCTTGGCCGGGGTGAACACTGAAGCTTTCTTT. The J gene is TRBJ1-1, the V gene TRBV7-2; D is unclear. The germline V gene encodes CDR1 SGHTA and CDR2 FQGNSA. The V and J ends lost 3 bases and 0 bases respectively, with 8 bases between them. CDR3 size: 14 residues. Supplemented by reference TRBV7-2 and TRBJ1-1, the full variable domain reads GAGVSQSPSNKVTEKGKDVELRCDPISGHTALYWYRQSLGQGLEFLIYFQGNSAPDKSGLPSDRFSAERTGGSVSTLTIQRTQQEDSAVYLCASSLAGVNTEAFFGQGTRLTVV.

A few counts support this clone. The chain is built from TRBV27 and TRBJ1-5, with 8 bases fitting TRBD1. The CDR3 runs to 18 residues. Germline CDR1 MNHEY, CDR2 SMNVEV (reference sequence). The junction had 7 bases not matched to a gene; V was cut back by 0 bases and J by 0 bases. CDR3 sequence (DNA): TGTGCCAGCAGTTTATCGGGGACAGGCCGATATAGCAATCAGCCCCAGCATTTT. Its protein is CASSLSGTGRYSNQPQHF.

The chain uses TRBV4-3 and TRBJ1-1, with D perhaps TRBD1 (5 bases). The germline V gene encodes CDR1 LGHNA and CDR2 YSLEER. This CDR3 is 15 amino acids long. The V and J ends lost 0 bases and 5 bases respectively, with 13 bases between them. The CDR3 bases are TGCGCCAGCAGCCAAGAACCCGGGGCCGGGACTGAAGCTTTCTTT. Its translation is CASSQEPGAGTEAFF.

This clone has just one count. V and J are TRBV28 and TRBJ1-6, with D perhaps matching TRBD1 (5 bases). Trimming took off 2 bases at V and 2 bases at J, with 16 bases between the two ends. Germline CDR1 is MDHEN and CDR2 is SYDVKM. This CDR3 region has 18 residues. CDR3 bases: TGTGCCAGCAGTTTAGGGGGGGGAAGGGGTGCCTATAATTCACCCCTCCACTTT. Translated: CASSLGGGRGAYNSPLHF.

A single count supports this clone. The V gene is TRBV5-1, the J gene TRBJ2-5, with 8 bases identical to TRBD1. V lost 7 bases to trimming and J lost 1 base; unmatched junction nucleotides: 6. This CDR3 region has 14 residues. Germline V gives CDR1 SGHRS, CDR2 YFSETQ. For the CDR3, the DNA is TGCGCCAGCCGTAGTGGGACAGGCCAAGAGACCCAGTACTTC. Translation gives CASRSGTGQETQYF. The complete variable domain, with remaining parts taken from reference TRBV5-1 and TRBJ2-5, reads KAGVTQTPRYLIKTRGQQVTLSCSPISGHRSVSWYQQTPGQGLQFLFEYFSETQRNKGNFPGRFSGRQFSNSRSEMNVSTLELGDSALYLCASRSGTGQETQYFGPGTRLLVL.

This clone was observed a few times. The chain uses TRBV6-5 and TRBJ1-5; 8 bases fit TRBD1. This CDR3 has 13 amino acids. Germline assignment: CDR1 MNHEY and CDR2 SVGAGI. V shed 6 bases and J 14 bases; nucleotides not matched to a gene: 12. The CDR3 DNA sequence: TGTGCCAGCAGCTCCGGACAGGGAAGGGGTAAGCATTTT. Amino acids: CASSSGQGRGKHF.

The rearrangement links TRBV19 to TRBJ1-2, with no clear D. This CDR3 is 12 amino acids long. The V and J ends lost 0 bases and 4 bases respectively, with 3 bases between them. CDR1 and CDR2 (germline): LNHDA, SQIVND (reference sequence). The CDR3 DNA reads TGTGCCAGTAGTATAGATCGCTATGGCTACACCTTC. Encoded protein: CASSIDRYGYTF.

The V gene is TRBV4-1, the J gene TRBJ2-3; 7 positions match TRBD1. This CDR3 comprises 16 residues. The germline CDR1 and CDR2 sequences are MGHRA and YSYEKL. The J segment lost 0 bases and the V segment lost 6 bases, leaving 9 bases of the junction unmatched. This CDR3 reads CASSRRGQQSTDTQYF. In DNA form, the CDR3 reads TGCGCCAGCAGTCGAAGGGGGCAGCAGAGCACAGATACGCAGTATTTT.

The count of this clone is one. The chain is built from TRBV9 and TRBJ2-1; the match to TRBD1 covers 8 bases. V was clipped by 0 bases and J by 4 bases; unmatched bases: 3. The germline V gene encodes CDR1 SGDLS and CDR2 YYNGEE. This CDR3 contains 15 residues. The CDR3 protein is CASSVATGAYNEQFF. The CDR3 DNA follows: TGTGCCAGCAGCGTAGCGACAGGGGCTTACAATGAGCAGTTCTTC.